Following are 14 T cell receptor beta chains from one sample sequenced in a study of breast tumors, draining lymph nodes, adjacent tissues. Using its own MiXCR run on the multiplex PCR reads, TCRdb lists one record per CDR3 protein. The sample includes some 120,000 distinct CDR3 sequences, around 21% of them seen just once. Axillary draining lymph nodes of breast cancer patients supplied the node samples. Sample: axillary lymph node tissue. These receptors came from a female donor with breast cancer. Some clones in this sample may be carry-over from other donors' samples.

This clonotype was counted many times. The chain uses TRBV11-1 and TRBJ2-7; D is undetermined. Per germline, CDR1 SGHAT and CDR2 FQDESV (reference sequence). CDR3 length equals 13 residues. V was cut by 4 bases and J by 6 bases, with 13 bases left in between. CDR3 amino acids: CASSSRPRTEQYF. DNA of the CDR3: TGTGCCAGCAGCTCCAGACCAAGAACCGAGCAGTACTTC.

This clonotype was seen many times. V usage is TRBV7-9 and J usage is TRBJ2-1, with 12 bases aligning to TRBD2. V shed 0 bases and J 4 bases; nucleotides not matched to a gene: 13. Germline loops: CDR1 SEHNR, CDR2 FQNEAQ (reference sequence). CDR3 length: 20 amino acids. CDR3 amino acids: CASSLAHGLAGLTRYNEQFF. The CDR3 DNA sequence: TGTGCCAGCAGCTTAGCTCACGGACTAGCGGGACTCACGCGATACAATGAGCAGTTCTTC.

This clonotype was found many times. The chain couples TRBV4-1 to TRBJ2-1, with 10 bases aligning to TRBD2. Trimming took 1 base from V and 3 from J; bases not matched to a gene: 3. This CDR3 has 16 residues. Germline-derived CDR1 and CDR2 are MGHRA and YSYEKL. CDR3 nucleotides: TGCGCCAGCAGCCAAGGACTAGCGGGTCTCTACAATGAGCAGTTCTTC. Amino acids: CASSQGLAGLYNEQFF.

This clonotype has at least ten counts. The CDR3 DNA is TGTGCCAGCAGCCCCCCCGGCCGGGGGTCCTACGAGCAGTACTTC. Encoded protein: CASSPPGRGSYEQYF. The chain recombines TRBV11-1 with TRBJ2-7; weak D call: TRBD2 (6 bases). Germline CDR1 SGHAT, CDR2 FQDESV (reference sequence). This CDR3 has 15 residues. V lost 5 bases to trimming and J lost 1 base, with 15 bases between them. The whole variable domain, filled in from reference TRBV11-1 and TRBJ2-7, reads EAEVAQSPRYKITEKSQAVAFWCDPISGHATLYWYRQILGQGPELLVQFQDESVVDDSQLPKDRFSAERLKGVDSTLKIQPAELGDSAMYLCASSPPGRGSYEQYFGPGTRLTVT.

In this sample, this clonotype turned up a few times. The gene calls are TRBV19 and TRBJ2-6; D perhaps matches TRBD1 (6 bases). The CDR3 sequence is 15 residues long. V shed 7 bases and J shed 1 base, with 11 bases lying between them. Germline V gene lookup returns CDR1 LNHDA and CDR2 SQIVND (reference sequence). This CDR3 reads CASTRTDSGANVLTF. As DNA, the CDR3 is TGTGCCAGTACCAGGACAGATTCTGGGGCCAACGTCCTGACTTTC. Full variable domain (remainder filled in from reference TRBV19 and TRBJ2-6): DGGITQSPKYLFRKEGQNVTLSCEQNLNHDAMYWYRQDPGQGLRLIYYSQIVNDFQKGDIAEGYSVSREKKESFPLTVTSAQKNPTAFYLCASTRTDSGANVLTFGAGSRLTVL.

This clonotype has a count of ten or more. The CDR3 loop reads CASSPTRGLQNYNEQFF. The DNA of the CDR3 is TGTGCCAGCAGCCCGACTCGGGGACTCCAAAACTACAATGAGCAGTTCTTC. V and J are TRBV13 and TRBJ2-1; D perhaps matches TRBD2 (6 bases). This CDR3 comprises 17 residues. The V and J ends lost 5 bases and 3 bases respectively, with 20 bases between them. In germline, CDR1 is PRHDT, CDR2 FYEKMQ (reference sequence). Full variable domain (rest looked up from reference TRBV13 and TRBJ2-1): AAGVIQSPRHLIKEKRETATLKCYPIPRHDTVYWYQQGPGQDPQFLISFYEKMQSDKGSIPDRFSAQQFSDYHSELNMSSLELGDSALYFCASSPTRGLQNYNEQFFGPGTRLTVL.

In its sample, this clonotype was seen many times. V is TRBV11-3 and J is TRBJ2-1; D uncertain. Germline CDR1 reads SGHNT; CDR2 reads YENEEA. The V end was cut by 3 bases, the J end by 1 base, with 7 bases between. The CDR3 covers 14 residues. The DNA for the CDR3 is TGTGCCAGCAGCTTTATCGGTTCCTACAATGAGCAGTTCTTC. Translation: CASSFIGSYNEQFF.

This clonotype appeared many times. The chain combines TRBV10-3 with TRBJ2-1; 7 bases are a match to TRBD1. This CDR3 spans 15 amino acids. V shed 10 bases, J shed 2 bases, and the junction held 11 bases outside the gene matches. Germline lookup yields CDR1 ENHRY and CDR2 SYGVKD. The CDR3 DNA sequence: TGTGCCACCACCGTTACAGGGGAAACCTACAATGAGCAGTTCTTC. It codes for CATTVTGETYNEQFF.

This clonotype appeared a few times. The V call is TRBV19, the J call TRBJ2-1, with 13 nucleotides matching TRBD2. V was clipped by 0 bases and J by 2 bases; unmatched bases: 13. CDR3 size: 21 residues. Looked up from germline, CDR1 is LNHDA and CDR2 is SQIVND (reference sequence). In nucleotides, the CDR3 is TGTGCCAGTAGTATAGATAGTTCAGGACTAGCGGGAGACGCCGCCTACAATGAGCAGTTCTTC. Translation: CASSIDSSGLAGDAAYNEQFF.

This clonotype occurred many times. V is TRBV20-1 and J is TRBJ2-2; 7 bases map to TRBD1. CDR1 and CDR2 from the germline V gene are DFQATT and SNEGSKA (reference sequence). The CDR3 totals 16 residues. V trimming: 0 bases; J trimming: 4 bases; junction bases outside the gene matches: 8. CDR3: CSARDAWDRSTGELFF. CDR3 bases: TGCAGTGCTAGAGATGCTTGGGACAGATCCACCGGGGAGCTGTTTTTT.

Of note for this clonotype: A much larger clone differs from this one at a single base, so this may be a read error. The chain combines TRBV20-1 with TRBJ1-2; a possible D gene is TRBD1 (5 bases). Germline CDR1 and CDR2: DFQATT and SNEGSKA (reference sequence). The length of the CDR3 is 12 residues. V was pared by 1 base and J by 4 bases, with 7 bases between. The CDR3 nucleotides read TGCAGTGCTAGAGTTACAGGCTATGGCTACACCTTC. Residues: CSARVTGYGYTF.

Many counts were recorded for this clonotype. This chain uses TRBV7-2 with TRBJ2-7; no clear D gene. The CDR3 loop spans 12 amino acids. CDR1 is SGHTA, CDR2 FQGNSA, per germline. Trimming stripped 0 bases from V and 7 bases from J, with 7 bases between. The DNA of the CDR3 is TGTGCCAGCAGCTTAGCCAGTGCGGAGCAGTACTTC. Translation gives CASSLASAEQYF.

This clonotype was detected ten times or more. V gene TRBV5-6 combines with J gene TRBJ2-3; no reliable D call. The V end was cut by 6 bases, the J end by 1 base, with 9 bases between. The CDR3 runs 13 residues. Per germline, CDR1 SGHDT and CDR2 YYEEEE. The CDR3: CASTHYRTDTQYF. Written as DNA, the CDR3 is TGTGCCAGCACCCACTACCGCACAGATACGCAGTATTTT.

This clonotype was recorded only once. This rearrangement joins TRBV28 to TRBJ2-2; possible D gene TRBD2, 6 bases. Germline-derived CDR1 and CDR2 are MDHEN and SYDVKM. The V gene lost 7 bases and the J gene lost 0 bases, with 12 bases spanning the gap. The CDR3 loop spans 15 amino acids. The CDR3 bases are TGTGCCAGCACCTCGGGCGGGGCGAACACCGGGGAGCTGTTTTTT. Translated, it gives CASTSGGANTGELFF.